This TCR beta chain stems from a study of identical twins. Trimming stripped 5 bases from V and 10 bases from J, with 27 bases between. The CDR3 consists of 16 residues. The germline CDR1 and CDR2 sequences are SGHRS and YFSETQ. Study results and caveats: Invariant cells of the MAIT and iNKT types might have partly distorted the zero-insertion analyses. Sharing of beta out-of-frame sequences by twins showed a weaker excess.

This clonotype was seen many times. Its antigen remains unidentified. After template switching added a universal primer site, the resulting cDNA carried unique molecular identifiers. Using its own MiXCR run on the 5' RACE reads, TCRdb lists one record per CDR3 protein. Of about 200,000 distinct CDR3 sequences listed, less than 9.5% are singletons. The chain combines TRBV5-1 with TRBJ1-1, with D possibly matching TRBD1 (6 bases). What was sequenced was memory (CD45RO+) T cells sorted from blood. The sequence was obtained from a woman younger than 35 in good health. CDR3 in DNA: TGCGCCAGCAGTTCTCATTCCCCGGGACACTCGACGGGAGCTTTCTTT. This sequence encodes CASSSHSPGHSTGAFF.